This T cell receptor (beta chain) was sequenced for a study of blood T cell repertoires in COVID-19 (dated by TCRdb to the early 2020s). In terms of the full investigation: Collaborator samples came from the United States, Italy and Spain and covered acute and convalescent phases of COVID-19. Deeply sampled blood TCRbeta repertoires from subjects exposed to, actively infected with, or recovered from COVID-19 were included in the dataset. Where HLA class I and class II types were available, the types were taken from metadata supplied by the sample provider, not from assay-based typing. The prospective study material was composed of cDNA or gDNA derived from T cells, B-cell-depleted T cells, or PBMCs. A freely available public database, intended as a resource for researchers studying the immune response to SARS-CoV-2, is where the repertoires were released. The sample metadata nearly always contained a de-identified subject ID, COVID-19 status, age in years and sex. The samples were drawn from the first 160 participants of the ongoing ImmuneRACE study and from under 1,500 subjects provided by 6 global collaborators. Beyond this particular receptor, the publication reports: How much clinical and demographic metadata was included differed by source and by participant, and the metadata was provided uncurated.

At one collaborating source in Seattle, patients were enrolled during active infection and were followed longitudinally through the course of disease. The collaborating institutions used their own protocols to collect whole blood in K2EDTA tubes. For TCRbeta analysis, collaborators shipped samples in one of three forms: frozen whole blood, isolated PBMCs, or DNA extracted from either of those sample types. The CDR3, cysteine through phenylalanine, is 11 amino acids long. Only the CDR3 part of the read is kept: 33 bases, read in frame from the first base. From a lookup of the germline V gene (reference sequence), CDR1 and CDR2 are MNHEY and SMNVEV. V lost 9 bases and J lost 5 bases; the stretch between them is 11 bases long. A remark on this clone: Its antigen remains unidentified. Base qualities are not provided; no much larger clone lies one nucleotide away.

TCRbeta CDR3 regions were amplified from genomic DNA using the immunoSEQ Assay, a bias-controlled multiplex PCR. The authors processed their data as follows. Within the assay, amplification of reference gene primers was used to estimate how many nucleated cells each sample contained. To quantify the absolute abundance of each unique TCRbeta CDR3 rearrangement, sequence reads were collapsed and filtered. For each sample, productive Simpson clonality was calculated as the square root of Simpson's diversity index over productive rearrangements. In its TCRdb copy, this immuneACCESS table keeps in-frame sequences only and misses some clones. Where compared with another copy, unresolved V genes explain less than half of these, and the others have no known cause. V, J and clone size are those of that table, while D and trimming were read from the DNA. Recorded for this sample are 270,000 or so clones; 70% to 90% of them occurred a single time. Clones ranked in the top ten supply less than 15% of the sample.

The V and J genes are TRBV27 and TRBJ2-7; tentative D gene TRBD2, with 5 bases matching. The receptor was derived from a woman in her 30s with COVID-19, enrolled during active disease. Sequencing was carried out using peripheral blood. The DNA is as follows: TGTGCCAGGCCCGGCGGGCACGAGCAGTACTTC. It specifies CARPGGHEQYF.